The source of this T cell receptor (beta chain) is a study of a mutant IDH1 vaccine in newly diagnosed glioma. Across the whole study: Treatment recipients were approximately 60% male and around 40% female, and their mean age was approximately 43 years.

Trimming removed 2 bases at V and 7 bases at J, with 5 bases between. The CDR3 covers 12 residues. CDR1 and CDR2 from the germline V gene are SEHNR and FQNEAQ (reference sequence). Stated time point: week 35, safety follow-up. It was 300 ug of mutant IDH1 20-mer peptide that made up each vaccine dose, given with topical imiquimod. The table lists this clone with a few counts. Its target is unknown. The data were produced by immunoSEQ multiplex PCR, yet TCRdb's version contains in-frame clones alone and is incomplete. Seen here are fewer than 45,000 clones, roughly 79% observed once, and the top ten hold approximately 4.7%.

The material was PBMCs, obtained from a glioma patient whose treatment included an IDH1 peptide vaccine. This rearrangement joins TRBV7-9 to TRBJ2-2, with D unresolved. This clonotype was obtained from a woman in her thirties or forties with glioma. Some clones in this sample may be carry-over from other donors' samples. CDR3 in DNA: TGTGCCAGCAGCTTATCAGGCGGGGAGCTGTTTTTT. It yields the protein CASSLSGGELFF.